Reported below is one TCR beta chain. Looked up from germline, CDR1 is MNHEY and CDR2 is SMNVEV (reference sequence). The CDR3 runs to 15 residues. This sample was taken from a study of cytomegalovirus exposure and HLA in healthy donors. In the PCR, 60 Vbeta and 13 Jbeta primers were used. TCRdb keeps only in-frame clones here, not all; method: immunoSEQ multiplex PCR. The repertoire holds about 110,000 clones, 76% seen once, with 10% to 15% in the top ten. The sequence came from a young man in good health and CMV-seropositive. This chain links TRBV27 with TRBJ2-5; D might be TRBD2 (6 bases). The end of the DNA fits TRBJ2-7 better, so the J call may be wrong. The source material was PBMCs. For the CDR3, the DNA is TGTGCCAGCAGTTTGGTAGGGACGGGAGCCTACGAGCAGTACTTC. The encoded protein is CASSLVGTGAYEQYF.